A single sample is the source of the 23 T cell receptor beta chains below, sequenced in a study of cytotoxic CD8 clonotypes in ibrutinib-treated CLL (dated by TCRdb to the early 2020s). Libraries were prepared through the immunoSEQ multiplex PCR assay. Imported from immuneACCESS, the table was reduced by TCRdb to in-frame sequences with V and J called. These copies leave out some clones; in studies compared against another copy, an unresolved V gene accounts for under half, and the cause of the remainder is not known. Here the sample has 330,000 or so clones; about 61% occur a single time. The ten largest make up around 6.6% of the sample. The sample consisted of PBMCs, taken after 36 months of ibrutinib treatment. The receptors come from a human donor with chronic lymphocytic leukemia.

The chain is built from TRBV9 and TRBJ2-2, with D perhaps matching TRBD2 (6 bases). The V end lost 1 base, the J end lost 4 bases, and 20 bases lay between the germline ends. Per the germline V gene, CDR1 is SGDLS and CDR2 is YYNGEE. The CDR3 extends over 18 amino acids. CDR3 sequence reads: CASSVRYPHGGPTGELFF. DNA for the CDR3: TGTGCCAGCAGCGTAAGGTACCCACACGGGGGACCCACCGGGGAGCTGTTTTTT.

The V and J genes are TRBV2 and TRBJ1-2, with D perhaps TRBD1 (5 bases). CDR3 length: 12 amino acids. Deletions cut 2 bases from V and 12 bases from J, with 13 bases between. Germline V lookup: CDR1 SNHLY, CDR2 FYNNEI. The CDR3 DNA follows: TGTGCCAGCAGTGAAAGGAGAGGGGAACACACCTTC. It translates to CASSERRGEHTF.

The rearrangement links TRBV5-1 to TRBJ2-1; D possibly matches TRBD1 or TRBD2 (5 bases each). CDR1 SGHRS and CDR2 YFSETQ come from the germline V gene. This CDR3 contains 14 residues. Trimming cost V 4 bases and J 6 bases, with 14 bases left between them. As DNA, the CDR3 is TGCGCCAGCAGCCGAAACCGGGGCGTCAATGAGCAGTTCTTC. Its translation is CASSRNRGVNEQFF.

Note on this clone: The sample contains more than one DNA sequence encoding this CDR3. This chain links TRBV5-1 with TRBJ2-3; D not resolved. V was trimmed by 0 bases and J by 2 bases, leaving 10 bases between them. The CDR3 spans 15 residues. Germline CDR1 is SGHRS and CDR2 is YFSETQ. The chain's CDR3 is CASSLALGDTDTQYF. In DNA, the CDR3 is TGCGCCAGCAGCTTGGCCTTAGGAGACACAGATACGCAGTATTTT.

This clone showed up just once. The rearrangement links TRBV5-8 to TRBJ2-3; D gene ambiguous. CDR1 and CDR2 from the germline V gene are SGHTS and YDEGEE. V shed 2 bases and J shed 0 bases, with 10 bases lying between them. The CDR3 consists of 15 residues. The DNA of the CDR3 is TGTGCCAGCAGCTTTGGCTCTACTAGCACAGATACGCAGTATTTT. As protein: CASSFGSTSTDTQYF.

The CDR3 DNA is TGTGCCAGCAGTAGAGGACAGGGGGTCTACAATGAGCAGTTCTTC. Translation gives CASSRGQGVYNEQFF. The chain recombines TRBV2 with TRBJ2-1, with TRBD1 matching 10 bases. Unmatched junction bases numbered 4, after V lost 5 bases and J lost 3 bases. The CDR3 runs to 15 residues. CDR1 and CDR2 from the germline V gene are SNHLY and FYNNEI.

This chain uses TRBV5-6 with TRBJ2-7; 9 positions match TRBD1. CDR3 length: 14 amino acids. Germline-derived CDR1 and CDR2 are SGHDT and YYEEEE. The ends lost 5 bases at V and 3 bases at J; junction bases unmatched: 6. For the CDR3, the DNA is TGTGCCAGCAGTGAGGCGGGACAGGGCTACGAGCAGTACTTC. This encodes CASSEAGQGYEQYF.

This rearrangement joins TRBV5-1 to TRBJ1-2, with 7 bases identical to TRBD1. This CDR3 is 13 amino acids long. Per germline, CDR1 SGHRS and CDR2 YFSETQ. V was pared by 7 bases and J by 2 bases, with 5 bases of the junction left unmatched. The CDR3 loop is CASRGTANYGYTF. The CDR3 DNA reads as TGCGCCAGCCGGGGGACAGCAAACTATGGCTACACCTTC.

Points on this clone: The sample contains more than one DNA sequence encoding this CDR3. This rearrangement joins TRBV20-1 to TRBJ2-7; possibly TRBD1 for D (5 bases). The V gene lost 2 bases and the J gene lost 6 bases, with 8 bases spanning the gap. CDR1 is DFQATT and CDR2 is SNEGSKA in the germline V gene (reference sequence). The CDR3 has 11 amino acids. The CDR3 sequence is CSARQGSEQYF. The CDR3 DNA sequence: TGCAGTGCTAGACAGGGCTCCGAGCAGTACTTC.

The chain is built from TRBV11-2 and TRBJ2-3; 8 bases align to TRBD2. V was clipped by 0 bases and J by 9 bases; unmatched bases: 8. This CDR3 is built from 15 residues. The germline V gene has CDR1 SGHAT and CDR2 FQNNGV. This chain's CDR3 is CASSLDSGGGETQYF. Written as DNA, the CDR3 is TGTGCCAGCAGCTTAGACAGCGGGGGAGGAGAGACGCAGTATTTT.

The V and J genes are TRBV4-1 and TRBJ1-3, with a tentative D call TRBD1 (6 bases). The germline V gene has CDR1 MGHRA and CDR2 YSYEKL. Trimming pared 2 bases from V and 2 bases from J, leaving 16 bases between. This CDR3 comprises 17 residues. In nucleotides, the CDR3 is TGCGCCAGCAGCCAATATAGCCGGACAGAGGCTGGAAACACCATATATTTT. Its protein product is CASSQYSRTEAGNTIYF.

This clone was detected a few times. V and J are TRBV7-3 and TRBJ1-6; no definite D call. Germline V lookup: CDR1 SGHTA, CDR2 FQGTGA. The CDR3 has 13 amino acids. The germline V and J ends were trimmed by 1 base and 8 bases, with 6 bases remaining between them. The CDR3 DNA reads TGTGCCAGCAGCTTAAACATGGATTCACCCCTCCACTTT. It is translated as CASSLNMDSPLHF.

V is TRBV5-4 and J is TRBJ1-1; a possible D gene is TRBD1 (5 bases). CDR1 is SGHNT and CDR2 is YYREEE in the germline V gene (reference sequence). The CDR3 covers 14 residues. Trimming left V 5 bases short and J 1 base short, with 12 bases between. In DNA, the CDR3 is TGTGCCAGCAGGGGACGGGGTGGGAACACTGAAGCTTTCTTT. The encoded protein is CASRGRGGNTEAFF.

This chain connects TRBV29-1 to TRBJ2-7; 7 positions agree with TRBD1. Trimming at V came to 6 bases and at J to 4 bases, leaving 3 bases not matched to a gene. CDR1 and CDR2 from the germline V gene are SQVTM and ANQGSEA. The CDR3 extends over 11 amino acids. The CDR3 DNA reads as TGCAGCGTCGGGACAGATTACGAGCAGTACTTC. Translation gives CSVGTDYEQYF.

The genes are TRBV7-2 and TRBJ1-2, with D possibly TRBD1 on 5 matching bases. CDR1 is SGHTA and CDR2 is FQGNSA in the germline V gene. The CDR3 is 13 residues long. V lost 6 bases to trimming and J lost 1 base, with 9 bases between them. CDR3 protein: CASRPGYNYGYTF. The CDR3 DNA reads as TGTGCCAGCAGGCCAGGGTATAACTATGGCTACACCTTC. Full variable domain (outside the CDR3, taken from reference TRBV7-2 and TRBJ1-2): GAGVSQSPSNKVTEKGKDVELRCDPISGHTALYWYRQSLGQGLEFLIYFQGNSAPDKSGLPSDRFSAERTGGSVSTLTIQRTQQEDSAVYLCASRPGYNYGYTFGSGTRLTVV.

The chain is built from TRBV7-2 and TRBJ1-5, with D possibly being TRBD1 (6 bases). The CDR3 sequence is 16 residues long. Trimming removed 4 bases at V and 0 bases at J, with 13 bases between. The germline V gene encodes CDR1 SGHTA and CDR2 FQGNSA. The DNA of the CDR3 is TGTGCCAGCAGCTCGGCCGGGACACATAGCAATCAGCCCCAGCATTTT. Translating gives CASSSAGTHSNQPQHF.

A few counts support this clone. The same CDR3 arises from other DNA sequences in this sample as well. The V call is TRBV27, the J call TRBJ2-5, with unresolved D. The germline CDR1 and CDR2 sequences are MNHEY and SMNVEV (reference sequence). Trimming cost V 4 bases and J 4 bases, with 4 bases left between them. The CDR3 consists of 11 residues. DNA of the CDR3: TGTGCCAGCAGTTCGAGAGAGACCCAGTACTTC. Translating it yields CASSSRETQYF.

V and J are TRBV18 and TRBJ2-7; no definite D call. Trimming removed 2 bases from V and 1 base from J, with 9 bases in between. Per the germline V gene, CDR1 is KGHSH and CDR2 is LQKENI. The CDR3 covers 14 residues. The CDR3 reads CASSPGVSSYEQYF. The CDR3 coding sequence is TGTGCCAGCTCACCAGGGGTCAGTTCCTACGAGCAGTACTTC.

The chain recombines TRBV5-1 with TRBJ2-3; 10 bases are a match to TRBD2. V lost 0 bases, J lost 3 bases, and 10 bases stayed unmatched. This CDR3 spans 18 amino acids. Germline-derived CDR1 and CDR2 are SGHRS and YFSETQ. The CDR3 spells CASSLAGLAGVGTDTQYF. CDR3 DNA sequence: TGCGCCAGCAGCTTGGCTGGGCTAGCGGGAGTTGGAACAGATACGCAGTATTTT.

The V call is TRBV25-1, the J call TRBJ2-7; 8 bases align to TRBD1. The junction had 6 bases not matched to a gene; V was cut back by 2 bases and J by 3 bases. This CDR3 spans 15 amino acids. CDR1 is MGHDK, CDR2 SYGVNS, per germline. CDR3 DNA sequence: TGTGCCAGCAGTGAACGGACAGGGAAGATCTACGAGCAGTACTTC. Its translation: CASSERTGKIYEQYF.

V is TRBV5-1 and J is TRBJ2-7, with D hard to call. Germline CDR1 and CDR2: SGHRS and YFSETQ. Trimming removed 3 bases from V and 5 bases from J, with 12 bases in between. This CDR3 has 13 residues. CDR3 sequence (DNA): TGCGCCAGCAGCTCGGCGGCAAGGGACGAGCAGTACTTC. Its protein product is CASSSAARDEQYF. The full variable domain, its missing parts supplied by reference TRBV5-1 and TRBJ2-7, is KAGVTQTPRYLIKTRGQQVTLSCSPISGHRSVSWYQQTPGQGLQFLFEYFSETQRNKGNFPGRFSGRQFSNSRSEMNVSTLELGDSALYLCASSSAARDEQYFGPGTRLTVT.

The J gene is TRBJ2-1, the V gene TRBV15, with D uncertain. Germline V gives CDR1 LNHNV, CDR2 YYDKDF (reference sequence). Between the trimmed V and J ends, which lost 4 bases and 3 bases, there was a span of 10 bases. This CDR3 comprises 14 residues. CDR3: CATSTRSSYNEQFF. DNA for the CDR3: TGTGCCACCAGCACCAGATCCAGCTACAATGAGCAGTTCTTC.

The rearrangement links TRBV4-1 to TRBJ2-7, with 8 bases matching TRBD1. CDR1 is MGHRA and CDR2 is YSYEKL in the germline V gene. The V segment lost 3 bases and the J segment 2 bases; nucleotides outside the gene matches: 6. The CDR3 totals 15 residues. DNA of the CDR3: TGCGCCAGCAGCCAGTGGCCAGGGGGCGCCTACGAGCAGTACTTC. This encodes CASSQWPGGAYEQYF.